The 32 T cell receptor beta chains below were found in one sample sequenced in a study of Ad26.COV2.S vaccination and SARS-CoV-2 variants. Sequenced by immunoSEQ multiplex PCR; TCRdb stores in-frame clones only, minus some. The sample holds fewer than 400,000 clones, under 90% seen once. Treatment indicated: some 20 received Ad26.COV2.S at low or high dose, single or two shots; five or six received placebo; per-sample allocation not given. After the first vaccine or placebo injection, samples were drawn on day 63. Sequences were derived from peripheral blood, sampled in a trial of Ad26.COV2.S vaccine versus placebo. The receptor set was obtained from a person between 18 and 59 years old who received the Ad26.COV2.S COVID-19 vaccine or a placebo.

The chain employs TRBV11-2 and TRBJ2-7; 9 bases line up with TRBD2. V trimming: 0 bases; J trimming: 3 bases; junction bases outside the gene matches: 9. Germline CDR1 and CDR2: SGHAT and FQNNGV. The CDR3 loop spans 17 amino acids. The CDR3 is CASSLDPAGGSFYEQYF. The CDR3, as DNA: TGTGCCAGCAGCTTAGATCCAGCGGGGGGATCCTTCTACGAGCAGTACTTC. The full variable domain, its missing parts supplied by reference TRBV11-2 and TRBJ2-7, is EAGVAQSPRYKIIEKRQSVAFWCNPISGHATLYWYQQILGQGPKLLIQFQNNGVVDDSQLPKDRFSAERLKGVDSTLKIQPAKLEDSAVYLCASSLDPAGGSFYEQYFGPGTRLTVT.

V usage is TRBV29-1 and J usage is TRBJ2-1; D is possibly TRBD2 (6 bases). The CDR3 extends over 17 amino acids. CDR1 and CDR2 from the germline V gene are SQVTM and ANQGSEA. V was pared by 2 bases and J by 3 bases, with 20 bases between. The CDR3 nucleotides are TGCAGCGTTGAATTCACCGGGACTCCTGGGGTCTACAATGAGCAGTTCTTC. Translated: CSVEFTGTPGVYNEQFF.

The gene calls are TRBV27 and TRBJ2-7, with 12 bases lining up with TRBD2. This CDR3 has 15 residues. CDR1 and CDR2 (germline): MNHEY, SMNVEV (reference sequence). Trimming cost V 7 bases and J 2 bases; bases outside gene matches: 6. As DNA, the CDR3 is TGTGCCAGCACCTCACTAGCGGGGGGAACCTACGAGCAGTACTTC. Protein product: CASTSLAGGTYEQYF.

The rearrangement joins TRBV7-9 to TRBJ1-4; unclear D gene. Between the trimmed V and J ends, which lost 5 bases and 5 bases, there was a span of 6 bases. The CDR3 has 12 residues. Germline assignment: CDR1 SEHNR and CDR2 FQNEAQ (reference sequence). The CDR3 region is CASSPANEKLFF. The CDR3 nucleotides are TGTGCCAGCAGCCCCGCGAATGAAAAACTGTTTTTT.

This sequence joins TRBV24-1 and TRBJ1-5, with D uncertain. Germline V CDR1 and CDR2: KGHDR, SFDVKD. Trimming shortened V by 4 bases and J by 7 bases, and 13 bases separated the two germline ends. The CDR3 length is 14 residues. The CDR3 region is CATSDGSPNQPQHF. The CDR3 bases are TGTGCCACCAGTGACGGAAGTCCGAACCAGCCCCAGCATTTT.

This clone occurred a few times. This chain connects TRBV7-2 to TRBJ1-6, with TRBD1 matching over 9 bases. Germline V gives CDR1 SGHTA, CDR2 FQGNSA. The J segment lost 4 bases and the V segment lost 5 bases, leaving 6 bases of the junction unmatched. The CDR3 sequence is 16 residues long. The CDR3 protein is CASSVDRGTYNSPLHF. The CDR3 DNA sequence: TGTGCCAGCAGCGTAGACAGGGGGACGTATAATTCACCCCTCCACTTT.

The rearrangement joins TRBV27 to TRBJ1-2; maybe TRBD1 (5 bases). Trimming pared 6 bases from V and 7 bases from J, leaving 21 bases between. CDR3 size: 15 residues. Germline V gene data show CDR1 as MNHEY and CDR2 as SMNVEV (reference sequence). Here the CDR3 reads CASRLYRRDGFGYTF. CDR3 DNA sequence: TGTGCCAGCAGACTGTACCGCAGGGATGGGTTTGGCTACACCTTC.

In this sample, this clone turned up once. The chain joins TRBV4-1 to TRBJ1-1, with D uncertain. Germline CDR1 is MGHRA and CDR2 is YSYEKL. V lost 2 bases, J lost 3 bases, and 10 bases lay in between. This CDR3 is built from 14 residues. The CDR3 protein is CASSQLDRYTEAFF. The CDR3 nucleotides read TGCGCCAGCAGCCAATTAGACCGCTACACTGAAGCTTTCTTT.

The CDR3 nucleotides read TGTGCCAGCAGTGTGGTACAGAGAGCCATGAACACTGAAGCTTTCTTT. Its protein product is CASSVVQRAMNTEAFF. V and J are TRBV2 and TRBJ1-1; D unclear. CDR1 SNHLY and CDR2 FYNNEI come from the germline V gene. The CDR3 covers 16 residues. Deletions cut 4 bases from V and 0 bases from J, with 15 bases between.

The CDR3: CASSLVEEHEQYF. The CDR3, as DNA: TGTGCCAGCAGTTTAGTCGAAGAGCACGAGCAGTACTTC. V is TRBV12-3 or TRBV12-4 and J is TRBJ2-7; D not resolved. The CDR3 has 13 amino acids. Trimming pared 1 base from V and 5 bases from J, leaving 9 bases between.

The chain couples TRBV4-1 to TRBJ1-2; D is ambiguous. V lost 0 bases to trimming and J lost 4 bases, with 12 bases between them. Germline V CDR1 and CDR2: MGHRA, YSYEKL. This CDR3 region has 15 residues. Written as DNA, the CDR3 is TGCGCCAGCAGCCAAGAGGAGTACGCAGGCTATGGCTACACCTTC. Translation gives CASSQEEYAGYGYTF.

The chain couples TRBV4-1 to TRBJ2-1; D is perhaps TRBD2 (7 bases). V was shortened by 1 base and J by 7 bases, with 14 bases between the two germline ends. CDR1 MGHRA and CDR2 YSYEKL come from the germline V gene. The CDR3 is 15 amino acids. CDR3 coding DNA: TGCGCCAGCAGCCAAGCGTGGGGGGGCAAGAATGAGCAGTTCTTC. Residues: CASSQAWGGKNEQFF.

The chain recombines TRBV7-2 with TRBJ2-4; 12 bases line up with TRBD1. CDR1 and CDR2 from the germline V gene are SGHTA and FQGNSA. Trimming cost V 5 bases and J 6 bases; bases outside gene matches: 5. CDR3 length: 15 residues. CDR3 DNA sequence: TGTGCCAGCAGCCGGGACAGGGGGCAGAGAAACATTCAGTACTTC. Protein sequence: CASSRDRGQRNIQYF.

V and J are TRBV19 and TRBJ2-7; 8 bases are shared with TRBD2. Germline CDR1 and CDR2: LNHDA and SQIVND (reference sequence). This CDR3 is 17 amino acids long. J gave up 2 bases and V 5 bases, and 14 bases lay outside the gene matches. The CDR3 sequence: CASSPSSGGSLAYEQYF. The DNA of the CDR3 is TGTGCCAGTAGTCCTAGCAGCGGGGGTAGTCTTGCCTACGAGCAGTACTTC.

The gene calls are TRBV3-1 (or the pseudogene TRBV3-2) and TRBJ2-3; 13 bases match TRBD2. Germline V gives CDR1 LGHDT, CDR2 YNNKEL (reference sequence). With 4 bases clipped from V and 2 bases from J, the junction kept 9 bases outside the gene matches. CDR3 length equals 18 residues. The CDR3 here is CASSLRTSGSLLTDTQYF. As DNA, the CDR3 is TGTGCCAGCAGCCTTAGGACTAGCGGGAGTCTACTCACAGATACGCAGTATTTT.

The CDR3 coding sequence is TGTGCCAGCAGTTCGGGACAGGGCTCCGTTGATCAGCCCCAGCATTTT. The encoded protein is CASSSGQGSVDQPQHF. The chain has TRBV6-2 or TRBV6-3 and TRBJ1-5, with 9 nucleotides matching TRBD1. Trimming removed 4 bases from V and 5 bases from J; junction bases left unmatched: 9. The CDR3 has 16 residues. Germline V gives CDR1 MNHEY, CDR2 SVGEGT.

With regard to this clone: One end of the junction fails to match germline, which may point to a read error. The V and J genes are TRBV2 and TRBJ1-6, with D possibly TRBD1 on 5 matching bases. CDR3 length equals 14 residues. Germline V CDR1 and CDR2: SNHLY, FYNNEI. The DNA for the CDR3 is TGTACCAGCAGCCCCGGGGACTCAAATTCACCCCTCCACTTT. This translates into CTSSPGDSNSPLHF.

CDR3 in DNA: TGTGCCAGCAGCCAAGTCAAGAGGGGTGGAGGAAACACCATATATTTT. Protein product: CASSQVKRGGGNTIYF. This rearrangement joins TRBV3-1 (or the pseudogene TRBV3-2) to TRBJ1-3; D perhaps matches TRBD1 (5 bases). The V gene's germline CDR1 is LGHDT and CDR2 YNNKEL (reference sequence). The CDR3 has 16 residues. Trimming took off 1 base at V and 4 bases at J, with 14 bases between the two ends.

The chain carries TRBV6-2 or TRBV6-3 and TRBJ2-7; D is tentatively TRBD1 or TRBD2 (5 bases each). This CDR3 contains 16 residues. Germline V gene sequence: CDR1 MNHEY, CDR2 SVGEGT. Trimming took 0 bases from V and 3 from J, leaving 15 bases between them. The chain's CDR3 is CASSYSSGPGFYEQYV. In DNA, the CDR3 is TGTGCCAGCAGTTACTCTTCGGGACCAGGTTTCTACGAGCAGTACGTC.

The chain employs TRBV23-1 and TRBJ1-1, with 8 bases that match TRBD1. TRBV23-1 is known as an ORF, though its function is uncertain. CDR3 length: 15 residues. V lost 3 bases to trimming and J lost 1 base; unmatched junction nucleotides: 4. The CDR3 loop reads CASSQAGGWNTEAFF. The CDR3 coding sequence is TGCGCCAGCAGTCAGGCAGGGGGCTGGAACACTGAAGCTTTCTTT.

CDR3: CASSSPQFEDTQYF. As DNA, the CDR3 is TGTGCCAGCAGTTCCCCTCAATTCGAAGATACGCAGTATTTT. The V and J genes are TRBV28 and TRBJ2-3; D is uncertain. Germline CDR1 and CDR2: MDHEN and SYDVKM. The CDR3 totals 14 residues. The ends were cut back, 4 bases at V and 5 bases at J, with 13 bases in the middle.

The V gene is TRBV19, the J gene TRBJ2-1; 7 nucleotides match TRBD1. This CDR3 is 14 amino acids long. Germline values: CDR1 LNHDA, CDR2 SQIVND (reference sequence). The junction had 4 bases not matched to a gene; V was cut back by 1 base and J by 7 bases. The CDR3 sequence: CASSIGQGGNEQFF. As DNA, the CDR3 is TGTGCCAGTAGTATAGGACAGGGTGGTAATGAGCAGTTCTTC.

The CDR3 DNA is TGTGCCAGCAGCTGGACCGCGACTAGCGGGGGGGCAGATACGCAGTATTTT. Amino acid sequence: CASSWTATSGGADTQYF. The J gene is TRBJ2-3, the V gene TRBV7-6; TRBD2 matches 14 bases. This CDR3 is built from 17 residues. After removal of 4 bases from V and 4 bases from J, the junction contained 7 bases not matched to a gene. Germline lookup yields CDR1 SGHVS and CDR2 FNYEAQ.

The rearrangement uses TRBV6-5 and TRBJ1-1; D remains unclear. The ends were cut back, 8 bases at V and 8 bases at J, with 9 bases in the middle. The germline V gene has CDR1 MNHEY and CDR2 SVGAGI. The CDR3 is made up of 10 amino acids. For the CDR3, the DNA is TGTGCCAGCTGGCATACCGAAGCTTTCTTT. Amino acids: CASWHTEAFF.

This clone was seen a single time. The chain has TRBV30 and TRBJ1-2; D is ambiguous. Deletions cut 0 bases from V and 2 bases from J, with 10 bases between. This CDR3 is built from 14 residues. CDR1 is GTSNPN and CDR2 is SVGIG in the germline V gene (reference sequence). The CDR3 coding sequence is TGTGCCTGGAGTGTCCCGGGATCAAACTATGGCTACACCTTC. This sequence encodes CAWSVPGSNYGYTF.

J is TRBJ1-3 and V is TRBV11-2, with 7 nucleotides matching TRBD1. The V gene's germline CDR1 is SGHAT and CDR2 FQNNGV. With 1 base clipped from V and 0 bases from J, the junction kept 12 bases outside the gene matches. The CDR3 has 19 residues. Written as DNA, the CDR3 is TGTGCCAGCAGCTTAGGGGCTCTAAGGGGACAGCGCTCTGGAAACACCATATATTTT. Translation: CASSLGALRGQRSGNTIYF.

The chain employs TRBV7-6 and TRBJ2-5; tentatively, D is TRBD1 (5 bases). Trimming shortened V by 5 bases and J by 2 bases, and 9 bases separated the two germline ends. The germline CDR1 and CDR2 sequences are SGHVS and FNYEAQ. The CDR3 length is 13 residues. The CDR3 is CASSPTGQETQYF. The CDR3 DNA is TGTGCCAGCAGCCCCACAGGACAAGAGACCCAGTACTTC. The variable domain in full, completed from reference TRBV7-6 and TRBJ2-5, reads GAGVSQSPRYKVTKRGQDVALRCDPISGHVSLYWYRQALGQGPEFLTYFNYEAQQDKSGLPNDRFSAERPEGSISTLTIQRTEQRDSAMYRCASSPTGQETQYFGPGTRLLVL.

J is TRBJ2-3 and V is TRBV6-5, with D unclear. With 0 bases removed from V and 3 bases from J, the gap between germline ends came to 7 bases. CDR3 length equals 14 residues. The germline CDR1 and CDR2 sequences are MNHEY and SVGAGI. CDR3 region: CASSYSTLTDTQYF. The CDR3, as DNA: TGTGCCAGCAGTTACTCGACCCTGACAGATACGCAGTATTTT.

The chain has TRBV5-4 and TRBJ2-1, with 11 bases identical to TRBD2. This CDR3 contains 15 residues. Germline assignment: CDR1 SGHNT and CDR2 YYREEE (reference sequence). Germline trimming cut 9 bases from V and 1 base from J; bases unmatched to any gene: 6. CDR3 bases: TGTGCCAAATCTACTAGCGGGAGTTCCTACAATGAGCAGTTCTTC. Its translation: CAKSTSGSSYNEQFF.

This clone was observed a handful of times. Different DNA sequences within this sample yield the same CDR3. The chain is built from TRBV20-1 and TRBJ1-2; unclear D gene. The CDR3 spans 11 residues. Trimming cost V 5 bases and J 4 bases, with 8 bases left between them. The germline V gene encodes CDR1 DFQATT and CDR2 SNEGSKA (reference sequence). Here the CDR3 reads CSARTAYGYTF. The DNA of the CDR3 is TGCAGTGCTCGGACGGCCTATGGCTACACCTTC.

The chain uses TRBV12-3 or TRBV12-4 and TRBJ2-7; no clear D gene. This CDR3 comprises 13 residues. V was trimmed by 1 base and J by 6 bases, leaving 10 bases between them. The CDR3 loop reads CASSLGARGEQYF. The CDR3, as DNA: TGTGCCAGCAGTTTAGGGGCGAGAGGCGAGCAGTACTTC.

V is TRBV2 and J is TRBJ2-3; 11 positions agree with TRBD2. Germline V gene lookup returns CDR1 SNHLY and CDR2 FYNNEI. V trimming: 8 bases; J trimming: 5 bases; junction bases outside the gene matches: 9. The CDR3 consists of 15 residues. The CDR3 coding sequence is TGTGCCAGCGGTAAACTAGCGGGGGTGGTAGATACGCAGTATTTT. Amino acids: CASGKLAGVVDTQYF.